This T cell receptor (beta chain) was identified in a study of blood T cells in healthy people across ages (dated by TCRdb to the mid-2010s). The study in broad terms: In model experiments, roughly one uniquely barcoded TCR beta cDNA molecule per two T cells was captured by template switching. The study analyzed two additional independent replicas of 1 million unique cDNA reads from the same blood draw for two donors, one aged 18 to 30 and one aged 80 or older. To avoid experimental bias, donors of different ages were randomly spread across the sequencing lanes. Four age groups were formed from the donors: young (average roughly 16 years), middle-aged (around 39), aged (about 68) and long-lived (roughly 81). Using deep sequencing normalized with unique cDNA molecular identifiers, the study measured how TCR beta repertoire diversity changes with age. Results and caveats for the whole study, not just this receptor: Because donor CMV infection status was unknown, age-related changes in expanded clonotypes were potentially confounded. Estimates of total diversity based on one million sequenced T cells were regarded as lower bounds and as underestimates. As age increased, observed TCR beta diversity per million T cells dropped in a roughly linear way, and a significant reduction was already evident by age around 41. Bulk unsorted PBMC profiling prevented conclusive comparison of naive and antigen-experienced compartments. The percentage of naive T cells measured by flow cytometry correlated strongly with observed TCR beta diversity. Compared with the aged group, more naive CD4+ T cells, fewer expanded clones and increased TCR diversity were shown by the long-lived group, suggesting age selection.

Concerning this clonotype: The antigen it recognizes is unknown. No base-level quality is on record; no much larger clone is a single base apart.

CDR1 and CDR2 (PRHDT, FYEKMQ) derive from the germline V gene (reference sequence). V lost 0 bases and J lost 5 bases, and the count of bases not matched to a germline gene is 9. From its cysteine to its phenylalanine, the CDR3 spans 17 amino acids. Only CDR3 DNA remains: 51 bases, in frame from the first base. The roughly 39 donors, aged about 6 to 95 years, were systemically healthy Caucasian individuals from Russia. Approximately 11 milliliters of peripheral blood were drawn from each donor into EDTA-treated Vacutainer tubes. Ficoll-Paque density-gradient centrifugation was used to isolate PBMCs, with at least 6 million per sample. Trizol reagent was used to extract total RNA from the PBMCs, yielding at least 5.5 micrograms per sample. For every donor, flow cytometry on a PBMC aliquot measured the percentage of naive CD45RAhigh/CD27high T cells. Library prep was done by 5' RACE. Sequencing instrument: Illumina HiSeq 2500. The second PCR ran for about 6 to 12 cycles and used a J-beta primer mix along with a sample-barcoded 5' primer. Each TCR beta cDNA molecule received a unique molecular identifier from a template-switch 5' adaptor carrying 12 random nucleotides. Each sample yielded at least 2.5 million CDR3-containing paired-end reads. First-strand cDNA synthesis was performed from all RNA using the Mint cDNA synthesis kit, with priming by a TRBC-specific oligonucleotide. After uracil-DNA glycosylase treatment, a first 18-cycle PCR used universal primers M1SS and BC2_uni_R on all cDNA. The authors' pipeline ran thus. Normalization of each sample was performed by random selection of 1 million high-quality reads, each carrying a distinct molecular identifier. Reads with shared molecular identifiers were discarded instead of being binned into consensus sequences. CDR3 identification, clonotype clustering and error correction used MiTCR with a Q25 quality threshold and the strictest error-elimination algorithm. A nonparametric unseen species model with Euler transformation was used to estimate lower-bound total TCR beta diversity. Using fastp at Q25 and MiXCR, TCRdb reprocessed the public reads and kept productive beta chains. Every entry covers one CDR3 protein and lists the most common genes and DNA from its rows. TCRdb's processing, not the authors', yielded these V and J calls. This sample gives roughly 1,500,000 distinct CDR3 sequences in total; about 32% of them show up just once. The top ten hold 11% of the sample.

Recombination linked TRBV13 to TRBJ2-5, with 10 junctional bases fitting TRBD2. The sequence was obtained from a woman in her 30s in good health. The sequenced material came from blood. The CDR3: CASSLGLAGVSMETQYF. The DNA sequence is TGTGCCAGCAGCTTAGGCCTAGCGGGAGTATCTATGGAGACCCAGTACTTC.